Each of the 18 T cell receptor beta chains below was sequenced from the same sample in a study of T-cell memory formation after mild COVID-19. TCRdb reprocessed the 5' RACE reads via MiXCR and lists one record per CDR3 protein. The sample contains about 400,000 distinct CDR3 sequences, 23% of which appear only once. The sequencing sample was made of PBMCs or a T cell subset sorted from them (not recorded which). These receptor sequences come from an adult woman who had mild COVID-19 (a few samples of this study predate the infection). Cell type and time point are not known.

The chain combines TRBV4-3 with TRBJ2-3, with D possibly being TRBD1 or TRBD2 (5 bases each). The germline gives CDR1 LGHNA, CDR2 YSLEER. Trimming left V 2 bases short and J 4 bases short, with 13 bases between. The CDR3 sequence is 15 residues long. The CDR3 reads CASSQIFGTADTQYF. The CDR3 coding sequence is TGCGCCAGCAGCCAAATATTCGGGACGGCAGATACGCAGTATTTT.

This clonotype occurred a few times. In DNA, the CDR3 is TGTGCCAGCAGCCCACAGACCGGAGGACGGGTCCCCGGGGAGCTGTTTTTT. Translation: CASSPQTGGRVPGELFF. This chain joins TRBV7-2 and TRBJ2-2; possibly TRBD2 for D (5 bases). Looked up from germline, CDR1 is SGHTA and CDR2 is FQGNSA. CDR3 length: 17 amino acids. V was cut by 5 bases and J by 6 bases, with 22 bases left in between.

This clonotype has more than one count but fewer than ten. The rearrangement uses TRBV7-6 and TRBJ2-7; D is possibly TRBD1 (6 bases). Germline loops: CDR1 SGHVS, CDR2 FNYEAQ. Deletions cut 1 base from V and 7 bases from J, with 11 bases between. The length of the CDR3 is 13 residues. The CDR3 protein is CASSLEGQGEQYF. The CDR3 DNA reads as TGTGCCAGCAGCTTAGAAGGCCAGGGGGAGCAGTACTTC.

This clonotype was seen a few times. This chain joins TRBV18 and TRBJ2-7, with 7 bases identical to TRBD2. CDR1 and CDR2 (germline): KGHSH, LQKENI. This CDR3 contains 15 residues. The V and J ends lost 2 bases and 0 bases, in that order; junction bases with no gene match: 4. In DNA, the CDR3 is TGTGCCAGCTCACCAGCTAGCGGAAGCTCCTACGAGCAGTACTTC. Encoded protein: CASSPASGSSYEQYF.

The V gene is TRBV7-2, the J gene TRBJ1-2; 9 bases agree with TRBD1. This CDR3 contains 13 residues. Looked up from germline, CDR1 is SGHTA and CDR2 is FQGNSA. The junction had 9 bases not matched to a gene; V was cut back by 7 bases and J by 9 bases. The CDR3 here is CASILRDRESYTF. The CDR3, as DNA: TGTGCCAGCATCCTACGGGACAGGGAAAGCTACACCTTC.

J is TRBJ1-1 and V is TRBV12-3 or TRBV12-4, with 7 positions matching TRBD1. V shed 6 bases and J 5 bases; nucleotides not matched to a gene: 9. The CDR3 has 14 residues. CDR3 nucleotides: TGTGCCAGCAGGGCTCAGGGGGGCAGGACTGAAGCTTTCTTT. Its translation is CASRAQGGRTEAFF.

The chain combines TRBV12-3 or TRBV12-4 with TRBJ2-1, with TRBD2 identical over 10 bases. Trimming took 4 bases from V and 6 from J; bases not matched to a gene: 9. The CDR3 is 16 residues long. The CDR3 is CASSSLAGAPPNEQFF. For the CDR3, the DNA is TGTGCCAGCAGTTCCCTAGCGGGGGCCCCCCCCAATGAGCAGTTCTTC.

The CDR3 protein is CSVESSYYGYTF. The CDR3 DNA reads TGCAGCGTTGAGTCCAGCTACTATGGCTACACCTTC. The J gene is TRBJ1-2, the V gene TRBV29-1, with no clear D. CDR3 length: 12 amino acids. Per the germline V gene, CDR1 is SQVTM and CDR2 is ANQGSEA. Trimming removed 3 bases at V and 3 bases at J, with 8 bases between.

The rearrangement uses TRBV9 and TRBJ2-7; TRBD2 matches 8 bases. This CDR3 is built from 12 residues. Trimming removed 4 bases from V and 10 bases from J; junction bases left unmatched: 7. Germline CDR1 reads SGDLS; CDR2 reads YYNGEE. The CDR3 region is CASSSGGHLQYF. CDR3 nucleotides: TGTGCCAGCAGCTCGGGGGGGCATCTCCAGTACTTC.

The rearrangement joins TRBV28 to TRBJ2-3, with 11 bases aligning to TRBD2. V lost 5 bases, J lost 3 bases, and 7 bases stayed unmatched. The CDR3 loop spans 16 amino acids. Germline CDR1 MDHEN, CDR2 SYDVKM. As DNA, the CDR3 is TGTGCCAGCAGTATTAGCGGGAGGGCCTTGACAGATACGCAGTATTTT. Residues: CASSISGRALTDTQYF.

The rearrangement joins TRBV12-3 or TRBV12-4 to TRBJ1-1; D call uncertain. V gave up 5 bases and J gave up 4 bases, with 11 bases separating them. The CDR3 loop spans 13 amino acids. CDR3 nucleotides: TGTGCCAGCAGTCCCGGGGTTGGCACTGAAGCTTTCTTT. As protein: CASSPGVGTEAFF.

The rearrangement joins TRBV7-2 to TRBJ2-1; D gene unclear. The germline V and J ends were trimmed by 6 bases and 5 bases, with 8 bases remaining between them. Germline CDR1 and CDR2: SGHTA and FQGNSA. The CDR3 sequence is 12 residues long. CDR3 sequence reads: CASSGRHNEQFF. The CDR3 coding sequence is TGTGCCAGCAGTGGACGGCACAATGAGCAGTTCTTC. Complete variable domain (other parts from reference TRBV7-2 and TRBJ2-1): GAGVSQSPSNKVTEKGKDVELRCDPISGHTALYWYRQSLGQGLEFLIYFQGNSAPDKSGLPSDRFSAERTGGSVSTLTIQRTQQEDSAVYLCASSGRHNEQFFGPGTRLTVL.

This clonotype was picked up a small number of times. The chain joins TRBV29-1 to TRBJ2-5; the D gene is possibly TRBD2 (5 bases). V was shortened by 8 bases and J by 3 bases, with 13 bases between the two germline ends. From germline, CDR1 is SQVTM and CDR2 ANQGSEA. This CDR3 spans 12 amino acids. CDR3 protein: CSPMDSEETQYF. CDR3 coding DNA: TGCAGCCCTATGGACTCAGAAGAGACCCAGTACTTC.

The chain employs TRBV4-3 and TRBJ2-2; 7 nucleotides agree with TRBD2. Looked up from germline, CDR1 is LGHNA and CDR2 is YSLEER. The junction had 7 bases not matched to a gene; V was cut back by 0 bases and J by 0 bases. The CDR3 has 18 amino acids. The CDR3 protein is CASSQDVGGEPNTGELFF. The CDR3 DNA follows: TGCGCCAGCAGCCAAGATGTGGGGGGGGAGCCGAACACCGGGGAGCTGTTTTTT.

This clonotype has just a few counts. The rearrangement joins TRBV12-3 or TRBV12-4 to TRBJ2-5; D is possibly TRBD1 (8 bases). Trimming cost V 1 base and J 2 bases, with 11 bases left between them. This CDR3 is 15 amino acids long. The CDR3 is CASSLDRGGQETQYF. CDR3 sequence (DNA): TGTGCCAGCAGTTTAGACAGGGGGGGGCAAGAGACCCAGTACTTC.

The DNA of the CDR3 is TGCGCCAGCAGCCAAACCAGGGGGGGCCTCTACGAGCAGTACTTC. This gives the protein CASSQTRGGLYEQYF. The V call is TRBV4-3, the J call TRBJ2-7; D is possibly TRBD1 or TRBD2 (7 bases each). Germline V CDR1 and CDR2: LGHNA, YSLEER. The V end was cut by 2 bases, the J end by 3 bases, with 14 bases between. There are 15 residues in the CDR3.

The rearrangement uses TRBV5-1 and TRBJ2-1; TRBD1 is a possible D gene (5 bases). V lost 2 bases to trimming and J lost 8 bases, with 8 bases between them. CDR3 length: 12 residues. The germline gives CDR1 SGHRS, CDR2 YFSETQ. The CDR3 DNA reads TGCGCCAGCAGCTTCTCCAGGGATGAGCAGTTCTTC. This sequence encodes CASSFSRDEQFF.

The chain uses TRBV12-3 or TRBV12-4 and TRBJ2-7, with TRBD2 identical over 12 bases. V trimming: 6 bases; J trimming: 4 bases; junction bases outside the gene matches: 13. The CDR3 length is 17 residues. The CDR3 DNA is TGTGCCAGCAGCCGCGCCCCCTGGACTAGCGGGAAGTACGAGCAGTACTTC. Amino acid sequence: CASSRAPWTSGKYEQYF.